This T cell receptor (beta chain) stems from a study of T cells in women clearing cervical HPV infection (dated by TCRdb to 2016 to 2019). About the study as a whole: Cases were about 25 women with histologically confirmed HPV16-related CIN3 or worse, including a couple of invasive cancers. The controls were 25 or so women whose single incident HPV16 infection cleared within 12 months with no development of precancer or cancer. Blood from cases was collected at the visit at which the lesion was first identified, whereas blood from controls was collected once infection was no longer detected. For cases, a median interval of 149 days, with an interquartile range of roughly 80 to 200 days, was observed between lesion detection and blood sampling. Because only a few women had HLA typing data, the possibility that HLA type acted as a confounder could not be ruled out. This exploratory proof-of-principle case-control study, nested within the Guanacaste HPV Natural History Study in Costa Rica, compared TCR repertoires among women with different cervical HPV16 outcomes. Cases were matched to controls by age within five years and by the year the sample was collected. A median age of nearly 35 years was observed in cases versus approximately 38 in controls, and no significant differences in baseline characteristics were found. The parent cohort enrolled 10,000 or so women aged 18 or older in Guanacaste, Costa Rica, during about 1992 to 1995 and followed them for 7 to 8 years. As quality controls, five blinded duplicates were added to each group, bringing the total to about 60 samples made up of around 50 participants and approximately 10 replicates.

The study at large found these results: Whether associations preceded infection or resulted from infection could not be shown with the cross-sectional design, and effector/memory subsets and HPV-specific T cells were not isolated. TRBV6-7 relative abundance was lower in cases than in controls (around 0.11% versus 0.16%; Bonferroni P = 0.0008). Because T-cell numbers per sample were unknown, differences in richness could reflect varying T-cell content rather than repertoire biology. Cases were distinguished from controls with an estimated AUC of about 0.8 by random forest classifiers combining richness and V gene abundances. TCR repertoire richness was significantly higher in CIN3+ cases than in controls across sequencing depths, while evenness did not differ.

TCR beta CDR3 regions were amplified by multiplex PCR using the immunoSEQ assay from an average of about 1,200 ng genomic DNA per sample. Primer bias was corrected in the assay by using a complete synthetic TCR repertoire to establish an amplification baseline. Amplicons were sequenced on the Illumina platform. Per the authors' processing: Sequences were error-corrected by clustering with frequency ratios and a modified nearest-neighbor algorithm and were then analyzed in the immunoSEQ Analyzer with IMGT gene definitions. TCR richness and evenness were averaged over 20 rarefaction repeats at each rarefaction depth, excluding samples with fewer sequences than the depth. Relative abundances of V, D and J genes were compared between groups using Wilcoxon rank sum tests, with FDR correction applied. An intraclass correlation of around 96% for TCR richness and an average of roughly 80% across some 70 gene segments were obtained from the blinded duplicates. TCRdb's version of the immuneACCESS table is confined to in-frame rearrangements and falls short of the full clone set. An unresolved V gene accounts for under half of the shortfall where checked; the remainder is of unknown origin. The DNA gave D and trimming, while V, J and clone size come from that table. The sample's table lists a count of roughly 25,000 clones. Together, the top ten hold 6.6% of the sample.

Every participant had a single incident cervical HPV16 infection, and prevalent HPV16 infections were excluded. Cervical HPV DNA was detected with MY09/MY11 PCR, and genotyping was done by dot-blot hybridization. Around 14 mL of heparinized blood was centrifuged, after which the buffy coat was aliquoted, frozen at -30 degrees C, and then stored at -80 degrees C. QIAGEN kits were used to extract genomic DNA from buffy coat specimens. The CDR3 spans 15 residues, from the cysteine through the phenylalanine. The 36 bases shown cover part of the CDR3, and their frame starts at base 1. As encoded in the germline V gene, CDR1 is MNHNS while CDR2 is SASEGT. Comments on this clone: No cognate antigen has been identified for it. The read comes to an end 3 residues before the CDR3 does, leaving the germline J gene to fill in the end.

The source material was blood buffy coat. This clonotype originated in a woman between 18 and 70 years old with a cervical HPV16 infection that either progressed to CIN3+ or cleared (not recorded which). In this chain, TRBV6-1 is recombined with TRBJ2-4; a stretch of 9 junction bases matches TRBD1. The covered CDR3 bases are TGTGCCAGCAGTGTACCAACCGGGACAGGGCGCGGT. It translates to CASSVPTGTGRG. The CDR3 in its entirety is CASSVPTGTGRGQYF.